Below, one T cell receptor beta chain is given with its context. Its antigen is unidentified. Sequencing was at deep level. Libraries were prepared by immunoSEQ multiplex PCR; TCRdb keeps only in-frame clonotypes and omits some of them. The sample has 450,000 to 600,000 clones, less than 80% seen once; the top ten hold more than 10%. This record belongs to a study of shared clonotypes between healthy human individuals. Study outcomes and limitations: Sharing of clonotypes among donors was expected to vary with sequencing depth.

Germline trimming cut 1 base from V and 6 bases from J; bases unmatched to any gene: 6. There are 15 residues in the CDR3. CDR1 and CDR2 from the germline V gene are LGHNA and YSLEER. Only Caucasian adults living in Nashville, Tennessee served as donors. The unsorted samples had around 88 million PBMCs used for genomic DNA. The receptor was isolated from a woman between 35 and 50 years old in good health. Some clones in this sample may be carry-over from other donors' samples. J is TRBJ2-4 and V is TRBV4-3; 7 nucleotides line up with TRBD1. Sequenced: PBMCs. The CDR3 bases are TGCGCCAGCAGCCAAGCAAGGGGGCGCGGAAACATTCAGTACTTC. It specifies CASSQARGRGNIQYF.